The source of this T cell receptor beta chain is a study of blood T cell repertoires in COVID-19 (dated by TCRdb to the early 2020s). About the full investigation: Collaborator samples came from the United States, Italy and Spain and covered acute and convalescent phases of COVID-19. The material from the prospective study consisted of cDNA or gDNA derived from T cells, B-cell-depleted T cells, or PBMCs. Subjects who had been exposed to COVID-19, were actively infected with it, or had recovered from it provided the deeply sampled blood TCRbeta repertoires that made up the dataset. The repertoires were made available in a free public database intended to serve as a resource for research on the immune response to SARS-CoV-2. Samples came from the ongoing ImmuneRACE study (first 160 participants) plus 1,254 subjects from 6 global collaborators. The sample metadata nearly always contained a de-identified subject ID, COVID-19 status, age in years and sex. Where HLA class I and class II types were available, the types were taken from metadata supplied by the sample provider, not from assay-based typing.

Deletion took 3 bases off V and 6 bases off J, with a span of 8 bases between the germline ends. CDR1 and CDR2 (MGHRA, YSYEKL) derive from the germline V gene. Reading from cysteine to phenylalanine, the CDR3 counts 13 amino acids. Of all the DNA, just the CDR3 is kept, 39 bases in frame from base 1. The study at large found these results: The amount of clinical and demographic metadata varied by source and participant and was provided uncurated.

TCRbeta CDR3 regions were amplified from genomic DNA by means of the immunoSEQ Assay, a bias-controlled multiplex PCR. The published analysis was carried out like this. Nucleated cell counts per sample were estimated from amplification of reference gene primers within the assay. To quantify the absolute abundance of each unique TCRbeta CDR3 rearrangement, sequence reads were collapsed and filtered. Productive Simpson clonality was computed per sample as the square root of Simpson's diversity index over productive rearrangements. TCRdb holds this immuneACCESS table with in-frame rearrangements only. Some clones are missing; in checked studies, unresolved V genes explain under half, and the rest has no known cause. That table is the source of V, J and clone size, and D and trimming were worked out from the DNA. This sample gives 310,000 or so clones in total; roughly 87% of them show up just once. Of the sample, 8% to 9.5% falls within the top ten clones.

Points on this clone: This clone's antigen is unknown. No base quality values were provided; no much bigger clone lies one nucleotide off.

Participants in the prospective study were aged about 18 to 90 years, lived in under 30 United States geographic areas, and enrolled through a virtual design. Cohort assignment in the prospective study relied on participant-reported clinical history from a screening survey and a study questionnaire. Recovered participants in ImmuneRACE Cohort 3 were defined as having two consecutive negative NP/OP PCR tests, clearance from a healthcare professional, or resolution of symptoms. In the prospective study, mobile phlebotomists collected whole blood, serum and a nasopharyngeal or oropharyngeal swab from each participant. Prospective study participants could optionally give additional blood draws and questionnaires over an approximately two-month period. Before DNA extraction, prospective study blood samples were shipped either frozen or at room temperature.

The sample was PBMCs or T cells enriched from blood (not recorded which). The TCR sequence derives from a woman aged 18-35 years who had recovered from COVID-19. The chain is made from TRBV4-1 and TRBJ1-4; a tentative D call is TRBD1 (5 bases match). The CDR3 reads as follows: CASSQSGDEKLFF. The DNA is TGCGCCAGCAGCCAGTCGGGGGATGAAAAACTGTTTTTT.